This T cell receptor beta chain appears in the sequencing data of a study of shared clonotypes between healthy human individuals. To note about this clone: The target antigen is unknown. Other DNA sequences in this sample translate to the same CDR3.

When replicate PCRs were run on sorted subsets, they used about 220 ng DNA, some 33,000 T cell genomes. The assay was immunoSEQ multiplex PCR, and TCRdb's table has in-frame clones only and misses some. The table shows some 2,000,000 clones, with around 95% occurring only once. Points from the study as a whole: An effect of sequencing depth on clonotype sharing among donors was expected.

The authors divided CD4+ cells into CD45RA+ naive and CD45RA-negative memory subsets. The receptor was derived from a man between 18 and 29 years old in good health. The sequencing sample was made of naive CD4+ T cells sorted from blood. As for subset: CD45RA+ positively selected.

The CDR3 sequence is CASSSTAYEQYF. For the CDR3, the DNA is TGTGCCAGCAGTTCTACAGCTTACGAGCAGTACTTC. The J gene is TRBJ2-7, the V gene TRBV28; D ambiguous. The V end lost 4 bases, the J end lost 4 bases, and 8 bases lay between the germline ends. The CDR3 has 12 residues. CDR1 and CDR2 (germline): MDHEN, SYDVKM.